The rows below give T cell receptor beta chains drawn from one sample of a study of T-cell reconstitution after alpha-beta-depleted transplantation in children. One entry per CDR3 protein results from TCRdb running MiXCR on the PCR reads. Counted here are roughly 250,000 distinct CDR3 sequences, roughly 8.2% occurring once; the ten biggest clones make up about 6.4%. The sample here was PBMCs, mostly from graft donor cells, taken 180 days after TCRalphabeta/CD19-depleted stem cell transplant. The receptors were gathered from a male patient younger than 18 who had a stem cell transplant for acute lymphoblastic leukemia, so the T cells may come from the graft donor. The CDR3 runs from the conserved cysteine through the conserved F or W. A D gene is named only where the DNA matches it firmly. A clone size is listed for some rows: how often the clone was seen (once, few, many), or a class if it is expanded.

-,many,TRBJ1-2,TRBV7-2,CASSSTRGGYGYTF,TGTGCCAGCAGCTCCACCAGGGGAGGCTATGGCTACACCTTC
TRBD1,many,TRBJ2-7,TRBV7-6,CASSREPGQGINEQYF,TGTGCCAGCAGCCGCGAACCGGGACAGGGTATAAACGAGCAGTACTTC
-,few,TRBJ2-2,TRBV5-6,CASSRDPGELFF,TGTGCCAGCAGCCGGGACCCCGGGGAGCTGTTTTTT
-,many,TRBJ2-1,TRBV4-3,CASSQSSYNEQFF,TGCGCCAGCAGCCAGAGCTCCTACAATGAGCAGTTCTTC
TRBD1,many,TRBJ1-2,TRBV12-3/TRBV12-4,CASSPIPSNRGNYGYTF,TGTGCCAGCAGTCCAATCCCCTCAAACAGGGGGAACTATGGCTACACCTTC
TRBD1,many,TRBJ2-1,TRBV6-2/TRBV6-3,CASSYPRTGNLYNEQFF,TGTGCCAGCAGTTACCCTCGGACAGGGAATCTTTACAATGAGCAGTTCTTC
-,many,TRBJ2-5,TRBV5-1,CASKERQETQYF,TGCGCCAGCAAAGAGCGTCAAGAGACCCAGTACTTC
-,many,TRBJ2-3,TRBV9,CASSVAVASTDTQYF,TGTGCCAGCAGCGTAGCGGTAGCGAGCACAGATACGCAGTATTTT
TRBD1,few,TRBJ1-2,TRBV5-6,CASSRGQVPRYTF,TGTGCCAGCAGCCGGGGACAGGTTCCCCGCTACACCTTC
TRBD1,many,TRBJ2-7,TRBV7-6,CASSLGTGEREQYF,TGTGCCAGCAGCCTCGGGACAGGGGAAAGGGAGCAGTACTTC
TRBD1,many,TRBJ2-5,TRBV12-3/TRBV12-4,CASSFHRGQETQYF,TGTGCCAGCAGTTTCCACAGGGGGCAAGAGACCCAGTACTTC
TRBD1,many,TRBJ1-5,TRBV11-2,CASSLRTGNSNQPQHF,TGTGCCAGCAGCTTACGGACAGGGAATAGCAATCAGCCCCAGCATTTT
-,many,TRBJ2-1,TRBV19,CASSIGTPYNEQFF,TGTGCCAGTAGTATCGGGACACCATACAATGAGCAGTTCTTC
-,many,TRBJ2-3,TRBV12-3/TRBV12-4,CASRFKPPGASADTQYF,TGTGCCAGCAGATTTAAGCCTCCCGGGGCCTCGGCAGATACGCAGTATTTT
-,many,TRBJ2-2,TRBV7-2,CASSPQITGELFF,TGTGCCAGCAGCCCCCAGATCACCGGGGAGCTGTTTTTT
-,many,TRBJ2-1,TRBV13,CASSTRVSNEQFF,TGTGCCAGCAGCACCCGGGTCAGTAATGAGCAGTTCTTC
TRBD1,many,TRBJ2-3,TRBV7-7,CASSYFRDRGRRRTQYF,TGTGCTAGCAGCTACTTCCGGGACAGGGGCCGTCGGAGGACGCAGTATTTT
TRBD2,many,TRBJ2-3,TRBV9,CASSVRGGHLADTQYF,TGTGCCAGCAGCGTGCGGGGGGGCCATCTCGCAGATACGCAGTATTTT
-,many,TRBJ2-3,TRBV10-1,CASSWDNLLDTQYF,TGCGCCAGCAGTTGGGACAACCTGCTAGATACGCAGTATTTT
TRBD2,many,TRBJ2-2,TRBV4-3,CASSRTSGTSSGELFF,TGCGCCAGCAGCCGAACTTCCGGGACTAGCAGTGGGGAGCTGTTTTTT
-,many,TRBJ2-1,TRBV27,CASGLPLSYNEQFF,TGTGCCAGTGGGCTGCCACTATCCTACAATGAGCAGTTCTTC
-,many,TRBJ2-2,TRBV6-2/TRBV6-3,CASSYRQLNTGELFF,TGTGCCAGCAGTTACCGACAGCTGAACACCGGGGAGCTGTTTTTT
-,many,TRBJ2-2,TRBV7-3,CASSLTSGELFF,TGTGCCAGCAGCTTAACGAGCGGGGAGCTGTTTTTT
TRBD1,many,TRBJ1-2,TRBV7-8,CASSERDRGDYGYTF,TGTGCCAGCAGCGAACGGGACAGGGGGGACTATGGCTACACCTTC
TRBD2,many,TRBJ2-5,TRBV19,CASSKGRGQETQYF,TGTGCCAGTTCAAAGGGGAGGGGCCAAGAGACCCAGTACTTC
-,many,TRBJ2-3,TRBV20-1,CSAPVWGDTQYF,TGCAGTGCTCCCGTTTGGGGAGATACGCAGTATTTT
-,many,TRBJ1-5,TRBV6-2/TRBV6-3,CASRDTLLYRSNQPQHF,TGTGCCAGCAGAGACACCCTTCTCTACAGGAGCAATCAGCCCCAGCATTTT
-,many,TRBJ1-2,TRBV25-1,CASSPGGSGYTF,TGTGCCAGCAGTCCGGGGGGTAGTGGCTACACCTTC
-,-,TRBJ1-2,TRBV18,CASSPPKGDPSNYGYTF,TGTGCCAGCTCACCACCCAAGGGGGACCCCTCTAACTATGGCTACACCTTC
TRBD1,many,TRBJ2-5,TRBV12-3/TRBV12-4,CASSPRGHLQETQYF,TGTGCCAGCAGTCCCAGGGGGCATCTCCAAGAGACCCAGTACTTC
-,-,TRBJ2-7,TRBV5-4,CASSLDSREQYF,TGTGCCAGCAGCTTGGACTCCAGGGAGCAGTACTTC
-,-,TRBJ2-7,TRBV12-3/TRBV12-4,CASSFGGRDNYEQYF,TGTGCCAGCAGTTTTGGAGGGAGGGACAACTACGAGCAGTACTTC
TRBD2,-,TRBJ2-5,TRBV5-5,CASSLRLAGVAGQETQYF,TGTGCCAGCAGCTTGAGGCTAGCGGGGGTTGCAGGCCAAGAGACCCAGTACTTC
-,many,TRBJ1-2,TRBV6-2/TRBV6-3,CASSYETVLYGYTF,TGTGCCAGCAGTTATGAGACAGTCCTTTATGGCTACACCTTC
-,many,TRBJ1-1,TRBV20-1,CSARSHTEAFF,TGCAGTGCTAGATCGCACACTGAAGCTTTCTTT
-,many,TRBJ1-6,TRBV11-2,CASKPGRQGRSPLHF,TGTGCCAGCAAGCCCGGGAGGCAGGGTAGATCACCCCTCCACTTT
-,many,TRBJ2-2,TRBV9,CASSVPYAGELFF,TGTGCCAGCAGCGTCCCCTACGCCGGGGAGCTGTTTTTT
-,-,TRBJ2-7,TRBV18,CASSTSGTSYEQYF,TGTGCCAGCTCAACCTCCGGGACTTCCTACGAGCAGTACTTC
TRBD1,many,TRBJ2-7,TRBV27,CASSLWGTGSIEQYF,TGTGCCAGCAGTTTATGGGGGACAGGGTCTATCGAGCAGTACTTC
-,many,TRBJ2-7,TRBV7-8,CASSWGWGAYEQYF,TGTGCCAGCAGCTGGGGGTGGGGAGCCTACGAGCAGTACTTC
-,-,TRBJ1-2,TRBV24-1,CATSDLGGPTYGYTF,TGTGCCACCAGTGATTTGGGTGGCCCCACCTATGGCTACACCTTC
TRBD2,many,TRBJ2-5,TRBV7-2,CASSSSSGRGETQYF,TGTGCCAGCAGCTCCTCTAGCGGACGGGGAGAGACCCAGTACTTC
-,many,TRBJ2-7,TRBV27,CASSSRTATYEQYF,TGTGCCAGCAGTTCCCGGACGGCTACCTACGAGCAGTACTTC
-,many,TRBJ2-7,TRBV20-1,CSATPDPHGPYEQYF,TGCAGTGCTACCCCAGACCCTCACGGTCCCTACGAGCAGTACTTC
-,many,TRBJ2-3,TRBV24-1,CATSDSRGGQYF,TGTGCCACCAGTGACTCGAGGGGAGGGCAGTATTTT
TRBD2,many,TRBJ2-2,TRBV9,CASSVTAGGPPGELFF,TGTGCCAGCAGCGTAACTGCGGGAGGGCCTCCCGGGGAGCTGTTTTTT
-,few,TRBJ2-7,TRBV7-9,CASSPNRAEQYF,TGTGCCAGCAGCCCTAACAGAGCCGAGCAGTACTTC
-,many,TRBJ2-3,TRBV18,CASSDSTDTQYF,TGTGCCAGCTCAGACAGCACAGATACGCAGTATTTT